This is a list of T cell receptor beta chains from one sample in a study of blood T cell repertoires in COVID-19. Here immunoSEQ multiplex PCR was the method, and the copy in TCRdb shows in-frame clones only, minus some. The sample holds 380,000 or so clones; about 90% are singletons and the top ten take more than 1%. The sample taken for sequencing was peripheral blood. The receptors come from a man aged 35 to 55 with acute or convalescent COVID-19. The CDR3 runs from the conserved cysteine through the conserved F or W. The order of the fields is CDR3 protein, CDR3 DNA, J gene, CDR3 length, clone size, V gene, D gene. A D gene is named only where the DNA matches it firmly. Clone size appears in some rows only: once, few, many, or a class for an expanded clone.

cdr3_aa: CASSLTGFSEAFF
cdr3_nt: TGTGCCAGCAGTCTTACAGGTTTCAGTGAAGCTTTCTTT
j_call: TRBJ1-1
cdr3_length: 13
clone_size: NA
v_call: TRBV2
d_call: NA

cdr3_aa: CASTQQGPTNEKLFF
cdr3_nt: TGTGCCAGCACCCAACAGGGGCCAACTAATGAAAAACTGTTTTTT
j_call: TRBJ1-4
cdr3_length: 15
clone_size: NA
v_call: TRBV28
d_call: TRBD1

cdr3_aa: CASSLVYSSYEQYF
cdr3_nt: TGTGCCAGCAGCTTGGTTTACAGTAGCTACGAGCAGTACTTC
j_call: TRBJ2-7
cdr3_length: 14
clone_size: NA
v_call: TRBV5-5
d_call: NA

cdr3_aa: CASRPGQGIFGMNTEAFF
cdr3_nt: TGTGCCAGCAGACCCGGTCAGGGGATTTTTGGCATGAACACTGAAGCTTTCTTT
j_call: TRBJ1-1
cdr3_length: 18
clone_size: NA
v_call: TRBV7-9
d_call: NA

cdr3_aa: CASSFGTENTEAFF
cdr3_nt: TGTGCCAGCAGCTTCGGGACAGAGAACACTGAAGCTTTCTTT
j_call: TRBJ1-1
cdr3_length: 14
clone_size: NA
v_call: TRBV7-3
d_call: TRBD1

cdr3_aa: CASVHPGGLVRANYGYTF
cdr3_nt: TGTGCCAGCGTCCATCCCGGGGGACTCGTCAGGGCTAACTATGGCTACACCTTC
j_call: TRBJ1-2
cdr3_length: 18
clone_size: NA
v_call: TRBV27
d_call: NA

cdr3_aa: CASSLVGPQYF
cdr3_nt: TGTGCCAGCAGCTTAGTGGGGCCCCAGTACTTC
j_call: TRBJ2-5
cdr3_length: 11
clone_size: NA
v_call: TRBV11-2
d_call: NA

cdr3_aa: CAISGTGGAYEQYF
cdr3_nt: TGTGCCATCAGTGGGACGGGGGGGGCCTACGAGCAGTACTTC
j_call: TRBJ2-7
cdr3_length: 14
clone_size: once
v_call: TRBV10-3
d_call: TRBD2

cdr3_aa: CASSQERSVAGDNEQFF
cdr3_nt: TGCGCCAGCAGCCAAGAAAGGTCGGTAGCGGGCGACAATGAGCAGTTCTTC
j_call: TRBJ2-1
cdr3_length: 17
clone_size: NA
v_call: TRBV4-1
d_call: TRBD2

cdr3_aa: CASSPLVATTNTGELFF
cdr3_nt: TGTGCCAGCTCTCCCCTCGTTGCTACGACGAACACCGGGGAGCTGTTTTTT
j_call: TRBJ2-2
cdr3_length: 17
clone_size: NA
v_call: TRBV18
d_call: NA

cdr3_aa: CASSQKMEGYTEAFF
cdr3_nt: TGCGCCAGCAGCCAAAAGATGGAGGGGTACACTGAAGCTTTCTTT
j_call: TRBJ1-1
cdr3_length: 15
clone_size: NA
v_call: TRBV4-1
d_call: NA

cdr3_aa: CASSFLEPTQYF
cdr3_nt: TGTGCCAGCAGTTTCCTAGAGCCGACCCAGTACTTC
j_call: TRBJ2-5
cdr3_length: 12
clone_size: NA
v_call: TRBV28
d_call: NA

cdr3_aa: CSVEGTRRTGELFF
cdr3_nt: TGCAGCGTTGAAGGGACTAGAAGGACCGGGGAGCTGTTTTTT
j_call: TRBJ2-2
cdr3_length: 14
clone_size: NA
v_call: TRBV29-1
d_call: TRBD2

cdr3_aa: CASSFGTGYEQYF
cdr3_nt: TGTGCCAGTAGTTTCGGGACAGGGTACGAGCAGTACTTC
j_call: TRBJ2-7
cdr3_length: 13
clone_size: once
v_call: TRBV19
d_call: TRBD1

cdr3_aa: CASSLLASGYNEQFF
cdr3_nt: TGTGCCAGCAGTTTACTTGCTAGCGGGTACAATGAGCAGTTCTTC
j_call: TRBJ2-1
cdr3_length: 15
clone_size: few
v_call: TRBV28
d_call: TRBD2

cdr3_aa: CASSLQGGQGVPEQYF
cdr3_nt: TGCGCCAGCAGCCTTCAGGGGGGACAGGGCGTCCCCGAGCAGTACTTC
j_call: TRBJ2-7
cdr3_length: 16
clone_size: NA
v_call: TRBV4-1
d_call: TRBD1

cdr3_aa: CASRLFKSSSNQPQHF
cdr3_nt: TGTGCCAGCAGATTATTTAAGAGTTCTAGCAATCAGCCCCAGCATTTT
j_call: TRBJ1-5
cdr3_length: 16
clone_size: once
v_call: TRBV28
d_call: NA

cdr3_aa: CATSDRRNTEAFF
cdr3_nt: TGCGCCACTTCAGACAGGCGGAACACTGAAGCTTTCTTT
j_call: TRBJ1-1
cdr3_length: 13
clone_size: NA
v_call: TRBV10-1
d_call: NA

cdr3_aa: CASSLEGAEGNTIYF
cdr3_nt: TGCGCCAGCAGCTTAGAAGGGGCAGAGGGAAACACCATATATTTT
j_call: TRBJ1-3
cdr3_length: 15
clone_size: NA
v_call: TRBV5-1
d_call: NA

cdr3_aa: CASSYGDRVTEAFF
cdr3_nt: TGTGCCAGCAGTTACGGGGACAGGGTTACTGAAGCTTTCTTT
j_call: TRBJ1-1
cdr3_length: 14
clone_size: NA
v_call: TRBV6-5
d_call: TRBD1

cdr3_aa: CASSEGRTSGRWFF
cdr3_nt: TGTGCCAGCAGTGAAGGCCGGACTAGCGGGAGGTGGTTCTTC
j_call: TRBJ2-1
cdr3_length: 14
clone_size: NA
v_call: TRBV25-1
d_call: TRBD2

cdr3_aa: CATSRVKSGYTF
cdr3_nt: TGTGCCACCAGCAGAGTTAAGAGCGGCTACACCTTC
j_call: TRBJ1-2
cdr3_length: 12
clone_size: NA
v_call: TRBV15
d_call: NA

cdr3_aa: CASSQQGNYGYTF
cdr3_nt: TGCGCCAGCAGCCAACAGGGGAACTATGGCTACACCTTC
j_call: TRBJ1-2
cdr3_length: 13
clone_size: NA
v_call: TRBV4-3
d_call: NA

cdr3_aa: CASSRATGNYNEQFF
cdr3_nt: TGTGCCAGTAGTAGGGCAACAGGTAACTACAATGAGCAGTTCTTC
j_call: TRBJ2-1
cdr3_length: 15
clone_size: NA
v_call: TRBV19
d_call: NA

cdr3_aa: CASSLANNEQFF
cdr3_nt: TGTGCCAGCAGTTTGGCCAACAATGAGCAGTTCTTC
j_call: TRBJ2-1
cdr3_length: 12
clone_size: NA
v_call: TRBV27
d_call: NA

cdr3_aa: CASAPQDRGPYEQYF
cdr3_nt: TGTGCCAGCGCCCCTCAAGACAGGGGACCCTACGAGCAGTACTTC
j_call: TRBJ2-7
cdr3_length: 15
clone_size: NA
v_call: TRBV27
d_call: TRBD1

cdr3_aa: CASSQENRGYGYTF
cdr3_nt: TGCGCCAGCAGCCAGGAGAACAGGGGCTATGGCTACACCTTC
j_call: TRBJ1-2
cdr3_length: 14
clone_size: NA
v_call: TRBV4-1
d_call: TRBD1

cdr3_aa: CASSLRAGNQPQHF
cdr3_nt: TGTGCCAGCAGTTTGAGAGCGGGCAATCAGCCCCAGCATTTT
j_call: TRBJ1-5
cdr3_length: 14
clone_size: NA
v_call: TRBV27
d_call: NA

cdr3_aa: CASSLAPVGQLNTEAFF
cdr3_nt: TGTGCCAGCAGCTTAGCACCGGTGGGACAGTTGAACACTGAAGCTTTCTTT
j_call: TRBJ1-1
cdr3_length: 17
clone_size: NA
v_call: TRBV7-6
d_call: TRBD1

cdr3_aa: CALTSGFDEQYF
cdr3_nt: TGTGCCTTGACTAGCGGGTTCGACGAGCAGTACTTC
j_call: TRBJ2-7
cdr3_length: 12
clone_size: NA
v_call: TRBV2
d_call: TRBD2

cdr3_aa: CASSFRPNEQYF
cdr3_nt: TGTGCCAGCAGTTTCAGGCCCAACGAGCAGTACTTC
j_call: TRBJ2-7
cdr3_length: 12
clone_size: NA
v_call: TRBV28
d_call: NA

cdr3_aa: CARSLVIADTQYF
cdr3_nt: TGTGCCAGAAGCTTGGTTATAGCAGATACGCAGTATTTT
j_call: TRBJ2-3
cdr3_length: 13
clone_size: NA
v_call: TRBV5-3
d_call: NA

cdr3_aa: CASSQGASTEAFF
cdr3_nt: TGTGCCAGCAGCCAGGGGGCTAGCACTGAAGCTTTCTTT
j_call: TRBJ1-1
cdr3_length: 13
clone_size: NA
v_call: TRBV7-8
d_call: TRBD1

cdr3_aa: CAWSAHRQGAVTEAFF
cdr3_nt: TGTGCCTGGAGTGCACATAGACAGGGTGCGGTCACTGAAGCTTTCTTT
j_call: TRBJ1-1
cdr3_length: 16
clone_size: NA
v_call: TRBV30
d_call: TRBD1

cdr3_aa: CASSVSAERPNTGELFF
cdr3_nt: TGTGCCAGCAGCGTATCCGCGGAGCGACCGAACACCGGGGAGCTGTTTTTT
j_call: TRBJ2-2
cdr3_length: 17
clone_size: NA
v_call: TRBV9
d_call: NA

cdr3_aa: CASSQDDGQGYGYTF
cdr3_nt: TGCGCCAGCAGCCAAGATGATGGACAGGGGTATGGCTACACCTTC
j_call: TRBJ1-2
cdr3_length: 15
clone_size: NA
v_call: TRBV4-3
d_call: TRBD1

cdr3_aa: CASSSRVYNEQFF
cdr3_nt: TGTGCCAGCAGTTCGCGGGTGTACAATGAGCAGTTCTTC
j_call: TRBJ2-1
cdr3_length: 13
clone_size: NA
v_call: TRBV27
d_call: NA

cdr3_aa: CASSFLTAEQFF
cdr3_nt: TGCGCCAGCAGCTTCCTGACTGCTGAGCAGTTCTTC
j_call: TRBJ2-1
cdr3_length: 12
clone_size: once
v_call: TRBV5-1
d_call: NA

cdr3_aa: CASSQEGGGRYEQYF
cdr3_nt: TGTGCCAGCAGCCAAGAAGGCGGGGGTCGCTACGAGCAGTACTTC
j_call: TRBJ2-7
cdr3_length: 15
clone_size: once
v_call: TRBV3-1/TRBV3-2
d_call: TRBD2

cdr3_aa: CASSIVGNSGANVLTF
cdr3_nt: TGTGCCAGTAGTATCGTTGGCAACTCTGGGGCCAACGTCCTGACTTTC
j_call: TRBJ2-6
cdr3_length: 16
clone_size: NA
v_call: TRBV19
d_call: NA

cdr3_aa: CASSYPGIRETQYF
cdr3_nt: TGTGCCAGCAGTTACCCGGGGATTCGGGAGACCCAGTACTTC
j_call: TRBJ2-5
cdr3_length: 14
clone_size: NA
v_call: TRBV6-2/TRBV6-3
d_call: NA

cdr3_aa: CASSLTTTDLAGPSGNTIYF
cdr3_nt: TGTGCCAGTAGTTTAACCACCACGGATTTGGCAGGCCCCTCTGGAAACACCATATATTTT
j_call: TRBJ1-3
cdr3_length: 20
clone_size: NA
v_call: TRBV19
d_call: NA

cdr3_aa: CASSHSLGEVYGYTF
cdr3_nt: TGTGCCAGCAGCCACTCCCTGGGGGAGGTCTATGGCTACACCTTC
j_call: TRBJ1-2
cdr3_length: 15
clone_size: NA
v_call: TRBV3-1/TRBV3-2
d_call: NA

cdr3_aa: CASSYARQPGNYGYTF
cdr3_nt: TGTGCCAGCAGTTACGCACGACAGCCCGGTAACTATGGCTACACCTTC
j_call: TRBJ1-2
cdr3_length: 16
clone_size: few
v_call: TRBV11-2
d_call: NA

cdr3_aa: CASATGTRTNEKLFF
cdr3_nt: TGTGCTAGTGCCACAGGGACACGAACTAATGAAAAACTGTTTTTT
j_call: TRBJ1-4
cdr3_length: 15
clone_size: NA
v_call: TRBV12-5
d_call: NA

cdr3_aa: CASSILTGEAFF
cdr3_nt: TGTGCCAGTAGTATTCTGACGGGTGAAGCTTTCTTT
j_call: TRBJ1-1
cdr3_length: 12
clone_size: NA
v_call: TRBV19
d_call: NA

cdr3_aa: CASSLPGQGVYEQYF
cdr3_nt: TGTGCCAGCAGCTTACCGGGACAGGGGGTCTACGAGCAGTACTTC
j_call: TRBJ2-7
cdr3_length: 15
clone_size: NA
v_call: TRBV11-2
d_call: TRBD1

cdr3_aa: CASSNSGTGFGKETQYF
cdr3_nt: TGTGCCAGCAGTAACTCCGGGACAGGGTTTGGGAAAGAGACCCAGTACTTC
j_call: TRBJ2-5
cdr3_length: 17
clone_size: NA
v_call: TRBV27
d_call: TRBD1

cdr3_aa: CASSLSGQGRNTIYF
cdr3_nt: TGTGCCAGCAGCTTAAGCGGACAGGGGCGAAACACCATATATTTT
j_call: TRBJ1-3
cdr3_length: 15
clone_size: NA
v_call: TRBV9
d_call: TRBD1

cdr3_aa: CASSQRGQAMMNTEAFF
cdr3_nt: TGTGCCAGCAGCCAAAGAGGACAGGCCATGATGAACACTGAAGCTTTCTTT
j_call: TRBJ1-1
cdr3_length: 17
clone_size: NA
v_call: TRBV7-9
d_call: TRBD1

cdr3_aa: CASSFVDSAYYGYTF
cdr3_nt: TGTGCCAGCAGCTTTGTTGACTCCGCATACTATGGCTACACCTTC
j_call: TRBJ1-2
cdr3_length: 15
clone_size: NA
v_call: TRBV5-5
d_call: NA

cdr3_aa: CASSLAGQGSYNSPLHF
cdr3_nt: TGTGCCAGCAGCTTAGCGGGGCAGGGCTCCTATAATTCACCCCTCCACTTT
j_call: TRBJ1-6
cdr3_length: 17
clone_size: NA
v_call: TRBV7-2
d_call: NA

cdr3_aa: CASSAEPSGYYNEQFF
cdr3_nt: TGTGCCAGCAGTGCTGAACCTAGCGGATACTACAATGAGCAGTTCTTC
j_call: TRBJ2-1
cdr3_length: 16
clone_size: NA
v_call: TRBV2
d_call: TRBD2

cdr3_aa: CASSVGTEETQYF
cdr3_nt: TGTGCCAGCAGTGTTGGGACAGAAGAGACCCAGTACTTC
j_call: TRBJ2-5
cdr3_length: 13
clone_size: NA
v_call: TRBV6-1
d_call: TRBD1

cdr3_aa: CATSEQRTGHQQFF
cdr3_nt: TGTGCCACCAGTGAACAACGGACAGGTCATCAGCAGTTCTTC
j_call: TRBJ2-1
cdr3_length: 14
clone_size: NA
v_call: TRBV24-1
d_call: TRBD1

cdr3_aa: CASSPPFGSNQPQHF
cdr3_nt: TGTGCCAGCAGTCCCCCCTTTGGCAGCAATCAGCCCCAGCATTTT
j_call: TRBJ1-5
cdr3_length: 15
clone_size: few
v_call: TRBV28
d_call: NA

cdr3_aa: CASSRGSGPYNEQFF
cdr3_nt: TGCGCCAGCAGCCGGGGTAGCGGACCCTACAATGAGCAGTTCTTC
j_call: TRBJ2-1
cdr3_length: 15
clone_size: NA
v_call: TRBV5-1
d_call: NA

cdr3_aa: CASSGGVAATNEKLFF
cdr3_nt: TGTGCCAGCTCGGGTGGAGTAGCAGCAACTAATGAAAAACTGTTTTTT
j_call: TRBJ1-4
cdr3_length: 16
clone_size: NA
v_call: TRBV18
d_call: NA

cdr3_aa: CASSQTIRGSGGENIQYF
cdr3_nt: TGCGCCAGCAGCCAGACTATACGGGGGAGCGGGGGTGAAAACATTCAGTACTTC
j_call: TRBJ2-4
cdr3_length: 18
clone_size: NA
v_call: TRBV4-1
d_call: TRBD2